Each of the 20 T cell receptor beta chains below was sequenced from the same sample in a study of cytomegalovirus exposure and HLA in healthy donors. The PCR contained 60 Vbeta and 13 Jbeta primers. Sequenced by immunoSEQ multiplex PCR; TCRdb stores in-frame clones only, minus some. The repertoire includes approximately 170,000 clones, about 85% of them detected once, and under 6% sits in the top ten. The specimen was PBMCs. The origin of the receptors is a woman in her 50s in good health and CMV-seropositive.

This CDR3 is CASRFREGDTQYF. The CDR3 DNA is TGTGCCAGCAGGTTCAGAGAGGGAGATACGCAGTATTTT. The chain recombines TRBV7-9 with TRBJ2-3, with D tentatively TRBD2 (5 bases). Trimming cost V 6 bases and J 5 bases, with 12 bases left between them. The CDR3 is made up of 13 amino acids. Germline V gene lookup returns CDR1 SEHNR and CDR2 FQNEAQ (reference sequence).

This clone was seen once. This sequence joins TRBV7-2 and TRBJ1-1; D gene ambiguous. This CDR3 comprises 17 residues. Trimming shortened V by 2 bases and J by 4 bases, and 20 bases separated the two germline ends. Germline V gene data show CDR1 as SGHTA and CDR2 as FQGNSA. The CDR3 loop is CASSLNPVNRGGTEAFF. CDR3 nucleotide sequence: TGTGCCAGCAGCTTAAATCCAGTGAATCGGGGTGGCACTGAAGCTTTCTTT.

This sequence joins TRBV28 and TRBJ2-7; D is perhaps TRBD1 or TRBD2 (9 bases each). V lost 7 bases and J lost 7, with 47 bases in between. The CDR3 spans 23 residues. CDR1 and CDR2 from the germline V gene are MDHEN and SYDVKM. The CDR3 sequence is CASTGGGQGMGLATQNPAGEQYF. As DNA, the CDR3 is TGTGCCAGCACCGGGGGGGGACAGGGAATGGGACTAGCTACCCAGAACCCGGCCGGAGAGCAGTACTTC.

V is TRBV5-1 and J is TRBJ2-7; D might be TRBD2 (6 bases). This CDR3 comprises 17 residues. Trimming shortened V by 0 bases and J by 1 base, and 17 bases separated the two germline ends. The germline V gene has CDR1 SGHRS and CDR2 YFSETQ. CDR3 protein: CASSLAGGGPISYEQYF. In nucleotides, the CDR3 is TGCGCCAGCAGCTTGGCCGGAGGAGGGCCGATTTCCTACGAGCAGTACTTC. The entire variable domain, with the rest obtained from reference TRBV5-1 and TRBJ2-7, is as follows: KAGVTQTPRYLIKTRGQQVTLSCSPISGHRSVSWYQQTPGQGLQFLFEYFSETQRNKGNFPGRFSGRQFSNSRSEMNVSTLELGDSALYLCASSLAGGGPISYEQYFGPGTRLTVT.

In its sample, this clone was seen a few times. The chain joins TRBV10-3 to TRBJ1-4; D remains ambiguous. The germline CDR1 and CDR2 sequences are ENHRY and SYGVKD. Trimming pared 2 bases from V and 0 bases from J, leaving 10 bases between. The CDR3 totals 16 residues. Here the CDR3 reads CAISERQVTTNEKLFF. The CDR3 DNA follows: TGTGCCATCAGTGAGCGGCAGGTAACAACTAATGAAAAACTGTTTTTT.

This clone was observed once. The J gene is TRBJ2-3, the V gene TRBV6-1, with a weak D call TRBD2 (5 bases). The CDR3 length is 16 residues. V lost 3 bases and J 2 bases, leaving 15 bases between the germline ends. CDR1 MNHNS and CDR2 SASEGT come from the germline V gene. In nucleotides, the CDR3 is TGTGCCAGCAGTGAGTTACGGGGATACTCCACAGATACGCAGTATTTT. The encoded protein is CASSELRGYSTDTQYF.

This sequence joins TRBV28 and TRBJ1-1; 9 bases match TRBD1. Germline values: CDR1 MDHEN, CDR2 SYDVKM. The V segment lost 5 bases and the J segment 7 bases; nucleotides outside the gene matches: 8. The length of the CDR3 is 14 residues. This CDR3 reads CASSRSGTGSEAFF. Here the CDR3 DNA reads TGTGCCAGCAGTCGCTCCGGGACAGGGAGTGAAGCTTTCTTT. Full variable domain (rest looked up from reference TRBV28 and TRBJ1-1): DVKVTQSSRYLVKRTGEKVFLECVQDMDHENMFWYRQDPGLGLRLIYFSYDVKMKEKGDIPEGYSVSREKKERFSLILESASTNQTSMYLCASSRSGTGSEAFFGQGTRLTVV.

The V gene is TRBV5-1, the J gene TRBJ2-3; 8 positions agree with TRBD2. V lost 2 bases to trimming and J lost 1 base; unmatched junction nucleotides: 3. The CDR3 has 15 amino acids. Germline values: CDR1 SGHRS, CDR2 YFSETQ. The CDR3 sequence is CASSFHGRGTDTQYF. The CDR3 nucleotides read TGCGCCAGCAGCTTTCACGGGAGGGGCACAGATACGCAGTATTTT.

The chain links TRBV7-9 to TRBJ2-7; 10 bases match TRBD1. This CDR3 comprises 14 residues. Germline CDR1 is SEHNR and CDR2 is FQNEAQ (reference sequence). With 3 bases clipped from V and 6 bases from J, the junction kept 5 bases outside the gene matches. The CDR3 region has the DNA TGTGCCAGCAGCTTGACCCGGACAGGGGGCGAGCAGTACTTC. Its translation: CASSLTRTGGEQYF. The full variable domain, in which reference TRBV7-9 and TRBJ2-7 provide the parts outside the CDR3, is DTGVSQNPRHKITKRGQNVTFRCDPISEHNRLYWYRQTLGQGPEFLTYFQNEAQLEKSRLLSDRFSAERPKGSFSTLEIQRTEQGDSAMYLCASSLTRTGGEQYFGPGTRLTVT.

The chain carries TRBV15 and TRBJ1-4, with D perhaps TRBD1 (5 bases). The CDR3 consists of 16 residues. Germline loops: CDR1 LNHNV, CDR2 YYDKDF (reference sequence). Trimming shortened V by 1 base and J by 5 bases, and 14 bases separated the two germline ends. The CDR3 DNA reads as TGTGCCACCAGCAGAGTTTCAGGGCCAGTGAATGAAAAACTGTTTTTT. It yields the protein CATSRVSGPVNEKLFF.

This clone occurred a few times. The V gene is TRBV6-5, the J gene TRBJ1-2; D is uncertain. CDR3 length equals 10 residues. The germline V gene encodes CDR1 MNHEY and CDR2 SVGAGI. The CDR3 sequence: CHPAIHGYTF. CDR3 DNA sequence: TGTCATCCAGCGATCCATGGCTACACCTTC.

The V and J genes are TRBV9 and TRBJ1-2; tentative D call: TRBD1 (6 bases). Germline lookup yields CDR1 SGDLS and CDR2 YYNGEE. V lost 3 bases, J lost 3 bases, and 9 bases lay in between. The CDR3 consists of 13 residues. The CDR3 protein is CASSGDTDYGYTF. For the CDR3, the DNA is TGTGCCAGCAGCGGGGACACGGACTATGGCTACACCTTC.

The chain uses TRBV18 and TRBJ1-5, with D maybe TRBD1 (6 bases). The CDR3 runs 14 residues. The germline gives CDR1 KGHSH, CDR2 LQKENI. Trimming removed 6 bases at V and 4 bases at J, with 13 bases between. CDR3 DNA sequence: TGTGCCAGCTCCGGAGAGACAGGAAATCAGCCCCAGCATTTT. It is translated as CASSGETGNQPQHF.

This clone appeared a single time. The V and J genes are TRBV5-8 and TRBJ2-7, with 7 bases identical to TRBD2. V lost 4 bases and J lost 3; bases outside the gene matches: 4. Germline V gene sequence: CDR1 SGHTS, CDR2 YDEGEE. The CDR3 contains 13 residues. The CDR3 loop is CASSHGTIYEQYF. The CDR3 bases are TGTGCCAGCAGCCACGGGACTATCTACGAGCAGTACTTC.

The chain employs TRBV4-2 and TRBJ2-3; D unclear. There are 12 residues in the CDR3. CDR1 is LGHNA, CDR2 YNFKEQ, per germline. V was cut by 0 bases and J by 5 bases, with 3 bases left in between. The CDR3 nucleotides are TGTGCCAGCAGCCAAGAGAGAGATACGCAGTATTTT. Its translation: CASSQERDTQYF.

The genes are TRBV25-1 and TRBJ2-5; D gene uncertain. CDR1 is MGHDK and CDR2 is SYGVNS in the germline V gene. With 1 base removed from V and 1 base from J, the gap between germline ends came to 13 bases. The CDR3 is 16 amino acids. As DNA, the CDR3 is TGTGCCAGCAGTGAATTGGTAAGTTGTAGCCAAGAGACCCAGTACTTC. This translates into CASSELVSCSQETQYF.

The J gene is TRBJ1-2, the V gene TRBV6-1; D unresolved. In germline, CDR1 is MNHNS, CDR2 SASEGT. The CDR3 spans 15 residues. V lost 7 bases, J lost 6 bases, and 21 bases lay in between. CDR3 loop: CASNFEELRRNGYTF. Written as DNA, the CDR3 is TGTGCCAGCAACTTCGAGGAGTTAAGGAGGAATGGCTACACCTTC.

The V gene is TRBV10-3, the J gene TRBJ1-5, with a tentative D call TRBD1 (6 bases). CDR1 and CDR2 (germline): ENHRY, SYGVKD. The V end lost 4 bases, the J end lost 1 base, and 8 bases lay between the germline ends. The CDR3 contains 14 residues. The CDR3 protein is CAISGGQSNQPQHF. CDR3 bases: TGTGCCATCAGTGGGGGACAAAGCAATCAGCCCCAGCATTTT.

The chain links TRBV11-2 to TRBJ1-6; D is undetermined. Germline-derived CDR1 and CDR2 are SGHAT and FQNNGV. V was trimmed by 4 bases and J by 7 bases, leaving 11 bases between them. There are 14 residues in the CDR3. CDR3: CASSSRGSNSPLHF. In DNA, the CDR3 is TGTGCCAGCAGCTCCAGAGGGTCGAATTCACCCCTCCACTTT.

The chain is built from TRBV29-1 and TRBJ2-7, with TRBD1 matching 11 bases. Looked up from germline, CDR1 is SQVTM and CDR2 is ANQGSEA. Trimming took 4 bases from V and 3 from J; bases not matched to a gene: 8. This CDR3 contains 15 residues. The CDR3 sequence: CSVVSGTGGHYEQYF. In DNA form, the CDR3 reads TGCAGCGTTGTATCAGGGACAGGGGGGCACTACGAGCAGTACTTC.